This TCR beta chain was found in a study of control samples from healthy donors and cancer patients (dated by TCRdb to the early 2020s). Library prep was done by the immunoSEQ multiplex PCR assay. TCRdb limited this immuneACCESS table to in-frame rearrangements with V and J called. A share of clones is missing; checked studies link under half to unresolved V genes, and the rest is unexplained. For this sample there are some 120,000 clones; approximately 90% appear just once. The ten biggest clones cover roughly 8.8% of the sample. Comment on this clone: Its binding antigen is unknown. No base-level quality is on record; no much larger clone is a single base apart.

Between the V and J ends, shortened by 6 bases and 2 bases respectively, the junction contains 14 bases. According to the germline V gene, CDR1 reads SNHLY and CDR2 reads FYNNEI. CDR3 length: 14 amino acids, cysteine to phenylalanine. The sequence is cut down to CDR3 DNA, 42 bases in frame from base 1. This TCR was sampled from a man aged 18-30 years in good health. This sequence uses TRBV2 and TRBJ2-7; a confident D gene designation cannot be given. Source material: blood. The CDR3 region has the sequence CASRSTAATYEQYF. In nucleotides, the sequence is TGTGCCAGCAGGTCCACGGCGGCTACCTACGAGCAGTACTTC. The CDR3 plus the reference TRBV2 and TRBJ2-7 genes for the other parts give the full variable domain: EPEVTQTPSHQVTQMGQEVILRCVPISNHLYFYWYRQILGQKVEFLVSFYNNEISEKSEIFDDQFSVERPDGSNFTLKIRSTKLEDSAMYFCASRSTAATYEQYFGPGTRLTVT.